Shown below are 20 T cell receptor beta chains from a single sample sequenced in a study of blood T cell repertoires in COVID-19. Sequencing used immunoSEQ multiplex PCR; TCRdb keeps in-frame clones, though not all of them. The sample yields about 270,000 clones, around 90% seen once. Sequenced sample: PBMCs or T cells enriched from blood (not recorded which). These receptor sequences come from a woman aged 45-65 years who had recovered from COVID-19.

The chain combines TRBV20-1 with TRBJ2-1, with a possible D match to TRBD2 (6 bases). Germline V CDR1 and CDR2: DFQATT, SNEGSKA (reference sequence). The CDR3 is 13 amino acids. The V gene lost 3 bases and the J gene lost 7 bases, with 13 bases spanning the gap. CDR3 region: CSASSGRRNEQFF. The CDR3, as DNA: TGCAGTGCTAGTTCCGGGAGAAGGAATGAGCAGTTCTTC.

The genes are TRBV4-1 and TRBJ1-1, with 11 bases aligning to TRBD1. In germline, CDR1 is MGHRA, CDR2 YSYEKL. The J segment lost 4 bases and the V segment lost 0 bases, leaving 13 bases of the junction unmatched. This CDR3 is 19 amino acids long. The CDR3 region is CASSQDLWTGGRLITEAFF. The DNA for the CDR3 is TGCGCCAGCAGCCAAGATCTTTGGACAGGGGGCCGTTTGATCACTGAAGCTTTCTTT.

The CDR3 protein is CASKQGLNTEAFF. The DNA for the CDR3 is TGTGCCAGCAAACAGGGCTTGAACACTGAAGCTTTCTTT. The chain has TRBV18 and TRBJ1-1, with D perhaps TRBD1 (6 bases). This CDR3 has 13 amino acids. The V and J ends lost 8 bases and 0 bases respectively, with 10 bases between them. The germline V gene has CDR1 KGHSH and CDR2 LQKENI.

The J gene is TRBJ1-5, the V gene TRBV28, with TRBD1 identical over 8 bases. The CDR3 loop spans 17 amino acids. The V and J ends lost 5 bases and 1 base, in that order; junction bases with no gene match: 10. Germline CDR1 is MDHEN and CDR2 is SYDVKM. The DNA of the CDR3 is TGTGCCAGCAGTCCCGCCAGACAGGGGATGAGCAATCAGCCCCAGCATTTT. Its protein product is CASSPARQGMSNQPQHF.

The CDR3 here is CASSLVGGGTYEQYF. Written as DNA, the CDR3 is TGCGCCAGCAGCTTGGTTGGTGGGGGCACCTACGAGCAGTACTTC. The gene calls are TRBV5-1 and TRBJ2-7; tentative D call: TRBD1 (6 bases). This CDR3 is built from 15 residues. V dropped 0 bases and J dropped 2 bases, with 12 bases sitting between them. Germline assignment: CDR1 SGHRS and CDR2 YFSETQ.

The V gene is TRBV28, the J gene TRBJ1-4; tentative D call: TRBD1 (6 bases). Germline loops: CDR1 MDHEN, CDR2 SYDVKM. The CDR3 length is 19 residues. V was cut by 2 bases and J by 0 bases, with 19 bases left in between. DNA of the CDR3: TGTGCCAGCAGTTTAGGAGACAGGACGGGACGTGCAACTAATGAAAAACTGTTTTTT. It yields the protein CASSLGDRTGRATNEKLFF.

The chain joins TRBV11-1 to TRBJ2-1, with 8 bases matching TRBD1. The germline V gene has CDR1 SGHAT and CDR2 FQDESV (reference sequence). The CDR3 has 16 residues. V lost 7 bases and J lost 4; bases outside the gene matches: 12. The DNA of the CDR3 is TGTGCCAGCACCACCCCCCGGACAGGGACTTACAATGAGCAGTTCTTC. Its translation: CASTTPRTGTYNEQFF.

V is TRBV4-2 and J is TRBJ2-7, with 11 nucleotides matching TRBD2. After removal of 4 bases from V and 3 bases from J, the junction contained 5 bases not matched to a gene. This CDR3 is 15 amino acids long. Germline values: CDR1 LGHNA, CDR2 YNFKEQ. This CDR3 is CASSRGTSGVYEQYF. CDR3 nucleotides: TGTGCCAGCAGCCGCGGGACTAGCGGAGTCTACGAGCAGTACTTC.

Here the CDR3 reads CASSRGGTGTRSEQYF. CDR3 nucleotide sequence: TGCGCCAGCAGCCGCGGGGGGACCGGGACTAGAAGCGAGCAGTACTTC. The V gene is TRBV4-3, the J gene TRBJ2-7, with TRBD2 matching 8 bases. The CDR3 sequence is 16 residues long. V dropped 4 bases and J dropped 6; count of bases not matched to a gene: 14. The germline V gene encodes CDR1 LGHNA and CDR2 YSLEER.

The V and J genes are TRBV4-1 and TRBJ2-6, with a possible D match to TRBD1 (6 bases). Trimming stripped 1 base from V and 0 bases from J, with 10 bases between. There are 17 residues in the CDR3. Per germline, CDR1 MGHRA and CDR2 YSYEKL. The CDR3 loop reads CASSQGQVGSGANVLTF. The CDR3 DNA reads as TGCGCCAGCAGCCAAGGACAGGTTGGCTCTGGGGCCAACGTCCTGACTTTC.

The chain carries TRBV9 and TRBJ2-1; 10 bases fit TRBD2. This CDR3 comprises 17 residues. Germline CDR1 and CDR2: SGDLS and YYNGEE. J gave up 10 bases and V 0 bases, and 13 bases lay outside the gene matches. The CDR3 loop is CASSVGIPSGSVREQFF. The CDR3 DNA reads as TGTGCCAGCAGCGTAGGCATCCCTAGCGGGAGTGTTAGGGAGCAGTTCTTC.

The chain is built from TRBV27 and TRBJ2-7; 9 bases fit TRBD2. V was clipped by 6 bases and J by 2 bases; unmatched bases: 5. Per germline, CDR1 MNHEY and CDR2 SMNVEV (reference sequence). CDR3 size: 14 residues. Here the CDR3 DNA reads TGTGCCAGCAGAAATAGCGGGAGACCCTACGAGCAGTACTTC. It codes for CASRNSGRPYEQYF.

The chain has TRBV28 and TRBJ2-3, with 12 bases fitting TRBD2. The germline gives CDR1 MDHEN, CDR2 SYDVKM. Losses at the gene ends were 3 bases for V and 4 bases for J; bases not matched to a gene: 8. The CDR3 contains 17 residues. The CDR3: CASSLGATSGSADTQYF. CDR3 nucleotide sequence: TGTGCCAGCAGTTTGGGCGCGACTAGCGGGAGTGCAGATACGCAGTATTTT. The full variable domain, rest sourced from reference TRBV28 and TRBJ2-3, is DVKVTQSSRYLVKRTGEKVFLECVQDMDHENMFWYRQDPGLGLRLIYFSYDVKMKEKGDIPEGYSVSREKKERFSLILESASTNQTSMYLCASSLGATSGSADTQYFGPGTRLTVL.

The rearrangement links TRBV27 to TRBJ1-1; a weak D match, TRBD1 (5 bases). Germline V gives CDR1 MNHEY, CDR2 SMNVEV (reference sequence). V lost 6 bases and J lost 7, with 18 bases in between. This CDR3 is 14 amino acids long. The CDR3, as DNA: TGTGCCAGCAGCCCGCCGAGACAGCGCGGTGAAGCTTTCTTT. Translated: CASSPPRQRGEAFF.

The chain uses TRBV10-3 and TRBJ1-5, with 9 positions matching TRBD1. CDR1 and CDR2 (germline): ENHRY, SYGVKD. CDR3 length: 15 residues. The V segment lost 5 bases and the J segment 5 bases; nucleotides outside the gene matches: 7. The CDR3 spells CAISPSGQGYQPQHF. The CDR3 DNA sequence: TGTGCCATCAGTCCGTCGGGACAGGGCTATCAGCCCCAGCATTTT.

The CDR3 here is CASSQDYEGASYEQYF. CDR3 bases: TGTGCCAGCAGCCAAGATTACGAAGGGGCCAGCTACGAGCAGTACTTC. The chain is built from TRBV4-2 and TRBJ2-7, with D possibly matching TRBD1 (5 bases). Trimming took 0 bases from V and 3 from J, leaving 15 bases between them. The CDR3 consists of 16 residues. Germline V gene sequence: CDR1 LGHNA, CDR2 YNFKEQ.

This rearrangement joins TRBV7-9 to TRBJ1-6; 8 bases agree with TRBD1. The CDR3 loop spans 14 amino acids. Germline V gene data show CDR1 as SEHNR and CDR2 as FQNEAQ (reference sequence). Trimming cost V 6 bases and J 6 bases; bases outside gene matches: 4. CDR3 in DNA: TGTGCCAGCAGAGAGGACAGGGCTAATTCACCCCTCCACTTT. Protein: CASREDRANSPLHF.

This chain connects TRBV28 to TRBJ2-6; D unclear. The CDR3 covers 11 residues. The germline CDR1 and CDR2 sequences are MDHEN and SYDVKM. With 8 bases removed from V and 6 bases from J, the gap between germline ends came to 5 bases. As DNA, the CDR3 is TGTGCCAGCCAGGAGGCCAACGTCCTGACTTTC. Its protein is CASQEANVLTF.

The V gene is TRBV7-2, the J gene TRBJ1-2; TRBD1 might be the D (5 bases). CDR3 size: 14 residues. Trimming left V 5 bases short and J 2 bases short, with 12 bases between. The germline gives CDR1 SGHTA, CDR2 FQGNSA. For the CDR3, the DNA is TGTGCCAGCAGCCCAACGCCAGGGAACTATGGCTACACCTTC. Protein sequence: CASSPTPGNYGYTF.

The chain has TRBV20-1 and TRBJ2-1, with 7 nucleotides matching TRBD2. The junction had 9 bases not matched to a gene; V was cut back by 3 bases and J by 7 bases. CDR1 and CDR2 from the germline V gene are DFQATT and SNEGSKA (reference sequence). The CDR3 length is 14 residues. CDR3 nucleotides: TGCAGTGCTAGTAAGGGCGGGAGAAGAAATGAGCAGTTCTTC. This encodes CSASKGGRRNEQFF.